This T cell receptor (beta chain) originates from a study of blood T cell repertoires in COVID-19. Study-wide background: Donors in the United States, Italy and Spain gave samples during acute or convalescent COVID-19. PBMCs, B-cell-depleted T cells, or T cells were the source of the cDNA or gDNA that made up the material.

Authors' methods: Estimates of nucleated cell counts were drawn from the amplification of reference gene primers. Assay used: immunoSEQ multiplex PCR; TCRdb lists only in-frame clones, some missing. The DNA gave D and trimming, while V, J and clone size come from that table. The profile shows under 200,000 clones, roughly 90% of them singletons. The study recruited people aged about 18 to 95 years across about 25 US areas. CDR1 and CDR2 from the germline V gene are LNHDA and SQIVND (reference sequence). The CDR3 spans 18 residues. V shed 1 base and J shed 0 bases, with 16 bases lying between them. The sample comprised PBMCs or T cells enriched from blood (not recorded which). This chain joins TRBV19 and TRBJ1-5, with D hard to call. This TCR was recovered from a woman in her fifties or sixties who had recovered from COVID-19. CDR3 sequence: CASSIGWAQTNSNQPQHF. CDR3 in DNA: TGTGCCAGTAGTATAGGGTGGGCGCAAACCAATAGCAATCAGCCCCAGCATTTT.